Sequencing of this T cell receptor (beta chain) was carried out in a study of cytomegalovirus exposure and HLA in healthy donors (dated by TCRdb to between 2016 and 2019). Turning to the overall study: An earlier analysis of roughly 570 of the donors reported 276 Gb of sequence data and approximately 120 million unique TCR beta sequences obtained from 180 million or so T cells. A handful of DR-DQ haplotypes were handled as single units for association and clustering because linkage in the cohort was strong. Among the roughly 400 genotyped donors, around 81% belonged to the genetic ancestry cluster associated with self-reported Caucasian donors. The study combined high-throughput TCR immunosequencing, statistical association of individual TCRs with disease status, and machine learning to predict cytomegalovirus infection status. The study was designed to test whether signatures of past pathogen exposure could be identified by cataloging public T cell receptors. The number of typed donors differed by locus: about 620-640 for A, B, C, DRB1 and DQB1; approximately 530 for DQA1; about 600 for DPA1; and some 430 for DPB1. Among some 410 genotyped donors of the cohort, an average of approximately 230,000 unique TCR beta nucleotide sequences were sequenced per donor, roughly 20% of them non-productive. Both class I and class II loci were covered by HLA typing, at four-digit resolution. An earlier analysis of fewer than 750 of the donors used high-throughput TCR beta sequencing to judge whether each TCR beta V gene segment behaved as functional or pseudogenic. Every repertoire in the discovery cohort had been generated on one and the same sequencing platform. A later analysis re-examined previously published TCR beta repertoires from just over 650 donors and added high-resolution HLA genotyping to investigate patterns of TCR occurrence. Genome-wide SNP genotypes for about 65% of the 666 donors were used in a later genetic analysis, which treated that subset as a discovery cohort. Donor age, sex, ethnicity and CMV serostatus were collected together with the repertoire data. An early release that covered fewer than 800 HLA-typed donors contained around 330 gigabases of sequencing data and tens of millions of unique TCR sequences. A separate validation cohort of over 95 different subjects was used in addition to the 666-subject first cohort. The study profiled the T cell repertoires of 500 to 800 subjects by immunosequencing and related them to cytomegalovirus serostatus. Rather than using new phenotypic data, the later analysis identified candidate immune exposures from TCR beta sequences and from how often those sequences occurred across donors.

The CDR1 and CDR2 encoded by the germline V gene (reference sequence) are WNHNN and SYGVQD. The CDR3 runs 13 amino acids, cysteine and phenylalanine included. Just CDR3 DNA is preserved here, 39 bases in frame from base 1. Cut back by 3 bases and 9 bases, the V and J ends lie 15 bases apart. The library was built by means of the immunoSEQ multiplex PCR assay. For the multiplex PCR, a mixture combining 60 forward primers for TCR Vbeta segments and 13 reverse primers for TCR Jbeta segments was used. The CDR3 region of rearranged TCR beta genes was amplified from genomic DNA by a multiplex PCR assay. On the Illumina HiSeq System, the amplified TCR beta libraries were sequenced as 87-base-pair reads. The paper's processing steps were these. A later analysis counted about 80 million unique TCR beta chains across the 640 or so repertoires, and some 11 million of these chains were shared by at least two donors. A nearest-neighbor algorithm error-corrected the raw reads and collapsed the reads into unique sequences, merging closely related sequences to remove PCR and sequencing errors. To assign V, D and J gene segments, CDR3 sequences were aligned to IMGT reference sequences. For a sequence to be retained, a match of at least six nucleotides was required to both a V gene segment and a J gene segment. A rearrangement was called productive if the CDR3 had no stop codons and remained in frame with V and J, and every other rearrangement was called non-productive. CDR3 was defined according to IMGT convention as the region running from the second conserved V-encoded cysteine to the conserved J-encoded phenylalanine. The earlier analysis of roughly 590 of the donors excluded sequences that lacked an unambiguous match to a single V gene segment. In an earlier analysis of approximately 590 of the donors, a V segment was called functional when productive rearrangements were above 56.7%, and segregating when the standard deviation between donors exceeded 5%. A statistical classification framework was built for diagnosing cytomegalovirus status from the catalog of TCR beta chain sequences. V and J gene assignment, in a later analysis, came from comparing TCR nucleotide sequences with IMGT/GENE-DB human TR gene sequences. A later analysis assigned CDR3 sequences and most-parsimonious VDJ recombination scenarios with the TCRdist pipeline. In a later analysis, every TCR beta chain was defined by the combination of its CDR3 amino acid sequence and its V-gene family, and reads without a unique V-gene family were dropped. A later analysis removed 550 to 650 highly shared, low-generation-probability nucleotide sequences to deal with suspected cross-contamination and a sequencing artifact. A later analysis calculated a clonal expansion index for each public chain from normalized within-repertoire ranks of inferred template counts. A later analysis computed generation probabilities with a VDJ recombination model fitted to out-of-frame rearrangements, and checked the results against IGoR. In a later analysis, TCR-TCR, TCR-HLA and TCR-CMV co-occurrence was scored with hypergeometric tests, and a repertoire-size bias correction was applied to TCR pairs. To estimate false discovery rates, a later analysis permuted the HLA or CMV assignments 20 times. In a later analysis, co-occurring TCRs were grouped using DBSCAN, with TCRdist sequence similarity added in when clustering inside HLA-allele-positive subsets. Repertoires with fewer than 30,000 or more than 120,000 public chains were left out of co-occurrence clustering, as were about five repertoires with anomalous nucleotide sharing. TCRdb carries this immuneACCESS record with in-frame sequences only. Its versions omit some clonotypes, under half of them owing to an unresolved V gene in the studies checked, with the rest unexplained. That table is the source of V, J and clone size, and D and trimming were worked out from the DNA. The sample data list more than 65,000 clones, and around 78% of these were observed just once. Of the sample, 5.5% to 7.5% is held by the ten largest clones.

Results the study describes overall, beyond this receptor: V-gene and J-gene trimming of TCR beta chains was associated with a missense DCLRE1C variant in a later genetic analysis, and the association was replicated in an independent cohort. The sequencing pipeline was judged likely to have produced a cluster of highly shared sequence variants as a technical artifact. In vitro tests confirmed that three of the cytomegalovirus-associated TCR beta chains recognize cytomegalovirus antigens. Only TCR beta chains were sequenced in this cohort, and the absence of alpha or paired-chain data limited detectable features. Because counts were too low, around 18 rarely observed V segments, including chromosome 9 orphons, were left out of the earlier analysis of 500 to 650 of the donors. In the study, approximately 160 TCR beta chains were listed as associated with cytomegalovirus. A later analysis found that TCR association rates varied across HLA loci, with DRB1 alleles showing the most associated TCRs and HLA-C alleles the fewest. A later analysis associated 16,951 TCR beta sequences with specific HLA alleles at a false discovery rate of 0.05. Assigning TCR associations to individual alleles was difficult when HLA alleles, especially DR and DQ, strongly co-occurred. While some public TCRs were present in many individuals, most TCR sequences turned up only very rarely across donors. A later analysis found that most CMV-associated TCR beta chains appeared HLA-restricted, with HLA associations seemingly driven largely by CMV exposure. A later analysis reported that several top co-occurrence clusters appeared linked to parvovirus B19, influenza, CMV and Epstein-Barr virus. Because the 87-base-pair reads could not distinguish some IMGT-functional V segments, including TRBV6-2 and TRBV6-3, those segments were excluded. Linkage disequilibrium might explain the correlated functional status among segregating V segments, but an unknown experimental factor could not be excluded. In both the original and validation cohorts, the classifier was reported to diagnose cytomegalovirus status with high specificity and sensitivity. Sequencing depth was assumed to be roughly uniform across donors in the presence/absence analyses, though that assumption may not hold. Immune exposure information for the cohort was limited to CMV serostatus. Because HLA typing was unavailable for some donors at each locus, only the typed subset was used in association tests. Compared with equally common non-associated chains, HLA-associated TCR beta chains in a later analysis were more clonally expanded and had lower generation probabilities. According to a later genetic analysis, donors in an Asian-associated ancestry cluster had fewer N-insertions in productive TCRs than the approximately 610-donor mean. A further reported finding was that TCR beta sequences accurately predicted the HLA-A and HLA-B alleles for most subjects in the first cohort. An earlier analysis of approximately 590 of the donors showed that most TCR beta V segments appeared in productive rearrangements either about 87% or about 30% of the time, which broadly matched IMGT annotations. The authors suggested that the approach could potentially be extended to other disease states and immunological phenotypes.

As to this clone: No antigen is known for it. Base qualities are not at hand, and no much larger clone is one base apart.

In total, 630 or so healthy bone marrow donors made up the cohort. At the time of sampling, all cohort members were nominally healthy, though unrecorded immune exposures were likely present. The donor was CMV seropositive and was included in the group of 250 to 300 seropositive cohort members. A peripheral blood sample was collected from each donor, and TCR beta sequencing was performed on peripheral blood mononuclear cells. Genomic DNA extraction from the blood cell samples was performed with the Qiagen DNeasy Blood Extraction Kit. The sample comprised PBMCs. This sequence was found in a man between 18 and 29 years old in good health and CMV-seropositive. This chain is built from TRBV10-1 and TRBJ2-7, and possibly TRBD1, on 5 matching bases. The nucleotide sequence is given as TGCGCCAGCAGTGAAGGGGCAGGGTCTAGGCAGTACTTC. It translates to CASSEGAGSRQYF.